This paragraph covers one T cell receptor (beta chain) sequence. Its antigen is not known. A J-beta primer mix and a sample-barcoded 5' primer were used in a second PCR of about 7 to 12 cycles. TCRdb re-analysed the 5' RACE reads in MiXCR, keeping a single row per CDR3 protein. The sample includes approximately 800,000 distinct CDR3 sequences, 20% to 25% of them seen just once. With V trimmed by 7 bases and J by 6 bases, 2 bases remained unmatched. There are 14 residues in the CDR3. Germline assignment: CDR1 KGHSH and CDR2 LQKENI. The entry originates in a study of blood T cells in healthy people across ages. Findings and caveats of the study: Significant beta diversity loss was already apparent by age roughly 44, declining roughly linearly. Percentage of naive T cells showed a strong correlation with TCR beta diversity. Unsorted PBMC input precluded a conclusive naive versus antigen-experienced comparison.

These same data were also listed under a study on T cells of mothers and their children.

Specimen: blood. The chain joins TRBV18 to TRBJ2-1; TRBD2 aligns across 14 bases. The clonotype comes from a boy younger than 18 in good health. The CDR3, as DNA: TGTGCCAGCTTCGGACTAGCGGGGGGCAATGAGCAGTTCTTC. Protein sequence: CASFGLAGGNEQFF.